This TCR beta chain was recovered during a study of shared clonotypes between healthy human individuals. General study points: Clonotype sharing among donors was thought likely to change with sequencing depth. In having few donors, the study represented limited genetic and exposure-history diversity.

Of note for this clone: Its target is unknown.

Here immunoSEQ multiplex PCR was the method, and the copy in TCRdb shows in-frame clones only, minus some. This table holds 2 million to 2.5 million clones, approximately 96% found once. The CDR3 extends over 13 amino acids. V was cut by 2 bases and J by 4 bases, with 10 bases left in between. Germline CDR1 is SQVTM and CDR2 is ANQGSEA. The rearrangement links TRBV29-1 to TRBJ2-3; D remains ambiguous. The sequence came from a man between 18 and 35 years old in good health. The sequenced material came from naive CD4+ T cells sorted from blood. Indicated subset: CD45RA+ positively selected. The chain's CDR3 is CSVEKFGADTQYF. In nucleotides, the CDR3 is TGCAGCGTTGAAAAGTTTGGGGCAGATACGCAGTATTTT.